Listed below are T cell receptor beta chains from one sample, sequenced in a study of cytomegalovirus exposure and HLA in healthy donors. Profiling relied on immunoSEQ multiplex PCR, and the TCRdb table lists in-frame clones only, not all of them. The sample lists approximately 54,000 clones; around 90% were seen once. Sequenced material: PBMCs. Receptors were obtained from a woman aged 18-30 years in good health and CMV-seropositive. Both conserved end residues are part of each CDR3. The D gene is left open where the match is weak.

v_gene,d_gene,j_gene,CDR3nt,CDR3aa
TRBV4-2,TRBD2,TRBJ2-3,TGTGCCAGCGGTTTGTCTAGCGGGGGCCCTAGCACAGATACGCAGTATTTT,CASGLSSGGPSTDTQYF
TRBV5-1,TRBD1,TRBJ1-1,TGCGCCAGCAGCTTGGATTCCCCCGGGACAGGGAAAGCTTTCTTT,CASSLDSPGTGKAFF
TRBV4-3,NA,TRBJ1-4,TGCGCCAGCAGCCAAGCTCGCCAGGGTTATTCTGAAAAACTGTTTTTT,CASSQARQGYSEKLFF
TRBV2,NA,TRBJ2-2,TGTGCCAGCAGCCTCGACAGATCCAACACCGGGGAGCTGTTTTTT,CASSLDRSNTGELFF
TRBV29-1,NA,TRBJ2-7,TGCAGCGTTGAAAGGGGCCCGTCCTACGAGCAGTACTTC,CSVERGPSYEQYF
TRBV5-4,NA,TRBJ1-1,TGTGCCAGCAGTGGCCAGGGCCTAGAAGCTTTCTTT,CASSGQGLEAFF
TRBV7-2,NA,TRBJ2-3,TGTGCCAGCAGCCCGAGAGATACGCAGTATTTT,CASSPRDTQYF
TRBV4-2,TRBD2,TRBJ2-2,TGTGCCAGCAGCCAAGAACCGGGGGGGGCGACCGGGGAGCTGTTTTTT,CASSQEPGGATGELFF
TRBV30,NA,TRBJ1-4,TGTGCCTGGAGTGGGGGGCAGGGGCGGACTAATGAAAAACTGTTTTTT,CAWSGGQGRTNEKLFF
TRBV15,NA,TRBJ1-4,TGTGCCACCAGCAGAGATCGGGGAGAGGGTAATGAAAAACTGTTTTTT,CATSRDRGEGNEKLFF
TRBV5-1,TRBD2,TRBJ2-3,TGCGCCAGCAGCTTGGCTTTTAGCGGGGCCGAATACACAGATACGCAGTATTTT,CASSLAFSGAEYTDTQYF
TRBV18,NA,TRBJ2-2,TGTGCCAGCTCACCACCGCTAGGCACCGGGGAGCTGTTTTTT,CASSPPLGTGELFF
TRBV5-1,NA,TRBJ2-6,TGCGCCAGCAGCTTACAACAGGGCTCTGGGGCCAACGTCCTGACTTTC,CASSLQQGSGANVLTF
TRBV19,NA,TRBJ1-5,TGTGCCAGTAGTAAGGTCCCCAGGGGCAATCAGCCCCAGCATTTT,CASSKVPRGNQPQHF
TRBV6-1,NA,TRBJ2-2,TGTGCCAGCAGTACTCCGGAGAGGACCGGGGAGCTGTTTTTT,CASSTPERTGELFF
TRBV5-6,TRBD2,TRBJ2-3,TGTGCCAGCAGCTTGGTCCTAGCGGGGGGATCTAGCACAGATACGCAGTATTTT,CASSLVLAGGSSTDTQYF
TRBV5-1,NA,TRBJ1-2,TGCGCCAGCAGCGCTCAGACTCCTAACTATGGCTACACCTTC,CASSAQTPNYGYTF
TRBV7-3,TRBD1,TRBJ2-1,TGTGCCAGCAGCCCTGACAGGGCCCACAATGAGCAGTTCTTC,CASSPDRAHNEQFF
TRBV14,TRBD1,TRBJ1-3,TGTGCCAGCAGCCAAGATCTGGGGACAGTGGTTCCCGGTGGTGGAAACACCATATATTTT,CASSQDLGTVVPGGGNTIYF
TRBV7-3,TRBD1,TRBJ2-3,TGTGCCAGCAGCCGTCAGACAGGGGAAGATACGCAGTATTTT,CASSRQTGEDTQYF
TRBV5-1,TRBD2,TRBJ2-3,TGCGCCAGCAGCAGCGGGGGTTCCTCAGATACGCAGTATTTT,CASSSGGSSDTQYF
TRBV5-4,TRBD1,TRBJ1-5,TGTGCCAGCAGCTTACAGGGGGCGTATGGTCAGCCCCAGCATTTT,CASSLQGAYGQPQHF